This T cell receptor (beta chain) was sequenced during a study of chemoradiotherapy in HPV16-positive cancers. CDR1 and CDR2 from the germline V gene are GTSNPN and SVGIG (reference sequence). This CDR3 is 15 amino acids long. Trimming left V 2 bases short and J 0 bases short, with 8 bases between. Data came from immunoSEQ multiplex PCR; TCRdb stores just in-frame clones and leaves some out. The top ten hold under 3.5% of the sample, which has fewer than 70,000 clones, over 85% seen once. The chain recombines TRBV30 with TRBJ1-6; D not certain. Material: blood, obtained from a patient who underwent chemoradiotherapy. The sequence was obtained from a human donor with HPV-associated anogenital cancer. The CDR3 is CAWSRGGSYNSPLHF. In nucleotides, the CDR3 is TGTGCCTGGAGTCGGGGAGGCTCCTATAATTCACCCCTCCACTTT.